Sequencing of this TCR beta chain was carried out in a study of blood T cells in healthy people across ages. Notes on the study in general: Diversity figures based on one million T cells were deemed too low.

This CDR3 is built from 15 residues. From germline, CDR1 is DFQATT and CDR2 SNEGSKA (reference sequence). Next came a second PCR, run for 7 to 11 cycles, which used a sample-barcoded 5' primer along with a J-beta primer mix. MiXCR, run by TCRdb on the 5' RACE reads, gives a single entry per CDR3 protein. The sample gives 1.5 million to 2 million distinct CDR3 sequences, approximately 28% of which show up once; 7.7% is in the top ten. In this sample, this clonotype turned up a few times. What it recognizes is unknown. One junction end disagrees with the germline gene, perhaps due to a read error. The chain is built from TRBV20-1 and TRBJ2-7, with 7 positions matching TRBD1. The specimen sequenced was blood. This clonotype was obtained from a woman aged 25 to 45 in good health. CDR3 amino acids: CIARDGQEGTYEQYF. The CDR3 DNA reads as TGCATTGCTAGAGATGGACAGGAAGGTACCTACGAGCAGTACTTC.